The 7 T cell receptor beta chains below all came from one sample that was sequenced in a study of blood T cell repertoires in COVID-19. The data were produced by immunoSEQ multiplex PCR, yet TCRdb's version contains in-frame clones alone and is incomplete. The repertoire consists of approximately 110,000 clones, with more than 70% occurring once and the leading ten covering about 5%. Sequenced material: peripheral blood. The receptors originated from a human donor in a cohort sampled during active COVID-19.

V and J are TRBV28 and TRBJ1-4; 12 bases are a match to TRBD1. Looked up from germline, CDR1 is MDHEN and CDR2 is SYDVKM. The trim removed 7 bases at V and 4 bases at J, leaving 7 bases unmatched. This CDR3 is built from 16 residues. As DNA, the CDR3 is TGTGCCAGCATTTGGGACAGGGGGCTAGGTAATGAAAAACTGTTTTTT. Residues: CASIWDRGLGNEKLFF.

The CDR3: CASTLLAGTGTYEQYF. The CDR3 coding sequence is TGTGCCAGCACCCTACTAGCCGGGACAGGGACATACGAGCAGTACTTC. The J gene is TRBJ2-7, the V gene TRBV27; 9 bases align to TRBD1. Germline V gene lookup returns CDR1 MNHEY and CDR2 SMNVEV (reference sequence). The CDR3 extends over 16 amino acids. J gave up 4 bases and V 7 bases, and 14 bases lay outside the gene matches.

V is TRBV5-5 and J is TRBJ1-5; TRBD1 agrees at 10 bases. The germline gives CDR1 SGHKS, CDR2 YYEKEE (reference sequence). This CDR3 has 16 amino acids. Trimming removed 3 bases from V and 3 bases from J; junction bases left unmatched: 6. The CDR3 DNA reads as TGTGCCAGCAGCTCCCGACAGGGGGCGAACAATCAGCCCCAGCATTTT. This codes for CASSSRQGANNQPQHF. Full variable domain (remainder filled in from reference TRBV5-5 and TRBJ1-5): DAGVTQSPTHLIKTRGQQVTLRCSPISGHKSVSWYQQVLGQGPQFIFQYYEKEERGRGNFPDRFSARQFPNYSSELNVNALLLGDSALYLCASSSRQGANNQPQHFGDGTRLSIL.

The CDR3: CASTYRESNQPQHF. Written as DNA, the CDR3 is TGTGCCAGCACCTACAGGGAGAGCAATCAGCCCCAGCATTTT. V is TRBV2 and J is TRBJ1-5; a weak D match, TRBD1 (6 bases). This CDR3 region has 14 residues. Germline V CDR1 and CDR2: SNHLY, FYNNEI. Trimming removed 7 bases at V and 1 base at J, with 11 bases between.

V and J are TRBV28 and TRBJ1-4; 7 bases fit TRBD1. Germline CDR1 is MDHEN and CDR2 is SYDVKM. J gave up 3 bases and V 7 bases, and 8 bases lay outside the gene matches. The CDR3 contains 15 residues. The CDR3, as DNA: TGTGCCAGCACAGACAGGGCAACAGCTAATGAAAAACTGTTTTTT. Amino acids: CASTDRATANEKLFF.

V gene TRBV7-2 combines with J gene TRBJ1-3; no reliable D call. The germline gives CDR1 SGHTA, CDR2 FQGNSA. Trimming took off 5 bases at V and 4 bases at J, with 9 bases between the two ends. The CDR3 has 13 residues. The CDR3: CASSRGGGNTIYF. In DNA form, the CDR3 reads TGTGCCAGCAGCCGCGGAGGAGGAAACACCATATATTTT.

The chain is built from TRBV9 and TRBJ2-3; 10 bases fit TRBD2. With V trimmed by 4 bases and J by 0 bases, 14 bases remained unmatched. The CDR3 extends over 19 amino acids. Germline CDR1 is SGDLS and CDR2 is YYNGEE. The DNA for the CDR3 is TGTGCCAGCAGCCCTATAGCGGGAGGCACCGTAAGTAGCACAGATACGCAGTATTTT. As protein: CASSPIAGGTVSSTDTQYF.